This paragraph reports one T cell receptor beta chain. Its matching antigen is unknown. The V and J ends lost 2 bases and 5 bases respectively, with 12 bases between them. The V gene's germline CDR1 is MNHEY and CDR2 SVGEGT. CDR3 length: 14 amino acids. The record originates from a study of blood T cells in healthy people across ages. Study conclusions and caveats: Long-lived donors carried more naive CD4+ cells and greater diversity than aged donors. Across the age range, TCR beta diversity per million T cells fell in a roughly linear way.

Primers used in a second PCR of about 7 to 11 cycles were a sample-barcoded 5' primer and a J-beta primer mix. TCRdb ran MiXCR on the 5' RACE reads and lists one entry per CDR3 protein. The data contain around 1,900,000 distinct CDR3 sequences, about 39% of them singletons. The chain recombines TRBV6-2 or TRBV6-3 with TRBJ1-2; D unclear. This sequence originates from a human donor in good health. The sample taken for sequencing was blood. Written as DNA, the CDR3 is TGTGCCAGCAGTTACGCGGATGTAAATTATGGCTACACCTTC. This translates into CASSYADVNYGYTF.